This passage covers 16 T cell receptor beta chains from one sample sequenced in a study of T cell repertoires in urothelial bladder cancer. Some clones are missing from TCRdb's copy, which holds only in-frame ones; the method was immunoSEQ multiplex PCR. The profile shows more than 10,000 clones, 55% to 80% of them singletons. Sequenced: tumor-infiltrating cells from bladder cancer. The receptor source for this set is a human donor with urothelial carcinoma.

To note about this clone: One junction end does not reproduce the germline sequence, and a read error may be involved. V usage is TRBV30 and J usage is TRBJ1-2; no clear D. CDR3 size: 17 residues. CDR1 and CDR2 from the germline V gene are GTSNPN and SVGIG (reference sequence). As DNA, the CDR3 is TGTGCCCGGAGCGAACCGGGAACTTCGATATGGAGCTATGGCTACACCTTC. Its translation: CARSEPGTSIWSYGYTF.

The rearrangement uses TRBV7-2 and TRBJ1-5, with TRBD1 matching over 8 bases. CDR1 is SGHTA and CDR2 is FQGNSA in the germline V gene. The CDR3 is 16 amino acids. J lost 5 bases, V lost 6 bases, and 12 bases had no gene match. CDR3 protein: CASSQTGVSWDQPQHF. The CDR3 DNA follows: TGTGCCAGCAGTCAGACAGGGGTATCGTGGGATCAGCCCCAGCATTTT.

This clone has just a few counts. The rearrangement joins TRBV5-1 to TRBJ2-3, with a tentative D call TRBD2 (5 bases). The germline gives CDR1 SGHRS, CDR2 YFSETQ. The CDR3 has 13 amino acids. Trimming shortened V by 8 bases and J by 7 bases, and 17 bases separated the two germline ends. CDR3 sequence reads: CASSDGPGNTQYF. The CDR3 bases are TGCGCCAGTTCTGACGGGCCCGGGAATACGCAGTATTTT. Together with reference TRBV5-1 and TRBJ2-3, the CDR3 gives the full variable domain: KAGVTQTPRYLIKTRGQQVTLSCSPISGHRSVSWYQQTPGQGLQFLFEYFSETQRNKGNFPGRFSGRQFSNSRSEMNVSTLELGDSALYLCASSDGPGNTQYFGPGTRLTVL.

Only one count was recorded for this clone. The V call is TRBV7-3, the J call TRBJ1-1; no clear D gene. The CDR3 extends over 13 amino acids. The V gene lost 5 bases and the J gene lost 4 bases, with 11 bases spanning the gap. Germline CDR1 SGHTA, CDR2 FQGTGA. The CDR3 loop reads CASSIQRGTEAFF. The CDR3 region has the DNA TGTGCCAGCAGCATACAGAGAGGCACTGAAGCTTTCTTT.

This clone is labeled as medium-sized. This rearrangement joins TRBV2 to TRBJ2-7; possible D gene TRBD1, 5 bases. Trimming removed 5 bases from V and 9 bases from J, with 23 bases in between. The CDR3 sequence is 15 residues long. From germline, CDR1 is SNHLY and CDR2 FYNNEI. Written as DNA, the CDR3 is TGTGCCAGCAGTCCTGGGCAGGGTCGGACGTCTGGGCAGTACTTC. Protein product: CASSPGQGRTSGQYF.

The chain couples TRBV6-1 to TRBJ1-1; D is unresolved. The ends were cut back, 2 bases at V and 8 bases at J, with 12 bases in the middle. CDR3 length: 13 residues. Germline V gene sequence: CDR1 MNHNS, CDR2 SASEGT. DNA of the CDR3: TGTGCCAGCAGTGAAAGGGAGGAGGCAGAAGCTTTCTTT. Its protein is CASSEREEAEAFF.

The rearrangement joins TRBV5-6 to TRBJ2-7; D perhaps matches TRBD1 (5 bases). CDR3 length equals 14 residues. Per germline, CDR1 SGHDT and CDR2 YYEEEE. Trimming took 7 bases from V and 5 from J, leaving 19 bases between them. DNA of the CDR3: TGTGCCAGCTTTCGAGGACAAGAGTATAACGAGCAGTACTTC. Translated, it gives CASFRGQEYNEQYF.

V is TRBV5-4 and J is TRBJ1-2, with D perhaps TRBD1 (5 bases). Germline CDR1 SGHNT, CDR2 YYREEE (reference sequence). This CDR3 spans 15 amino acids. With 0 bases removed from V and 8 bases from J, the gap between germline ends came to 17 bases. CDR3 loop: CASSLGAAGLKGYTF. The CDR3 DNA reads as TGTGCCAGCAGCTTGGGGGCTGCAGGGCTCAAGGGCTACACCTTC.

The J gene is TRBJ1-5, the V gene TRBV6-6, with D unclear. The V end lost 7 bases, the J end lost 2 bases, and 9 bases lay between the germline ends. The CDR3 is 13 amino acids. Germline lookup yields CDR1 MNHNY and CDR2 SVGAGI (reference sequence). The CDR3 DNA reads TGTGCCAGCACCCACGGGGGCAATCAGCCCCAGCATTTT. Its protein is CASTHGGNQPQHF.

The CDR3 region has the DNA TGTGCCAGCCTCGAGGGAGGCAATCAGCCCCAGCATTTT. Its protein is CASLEGGNQPQHF. The chain combines TRBV6-5 with TRBJ1-5; no clear D. The germline V gene encodes CDR1 MNHEY and CDR2 SVGAGI. V was trimmed by 8 bases and J by 2 bases, leaving 10 bases between them. The CDR3 runs to 13 residues.

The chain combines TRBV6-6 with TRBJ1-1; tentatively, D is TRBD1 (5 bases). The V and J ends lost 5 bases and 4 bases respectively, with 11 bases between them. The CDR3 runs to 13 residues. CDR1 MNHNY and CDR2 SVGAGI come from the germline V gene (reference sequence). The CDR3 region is CASSNPGTTEAFF. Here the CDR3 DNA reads TGTGCCAGCAGTAATCCCGGGACCACTGAAGCTTTCTTT.

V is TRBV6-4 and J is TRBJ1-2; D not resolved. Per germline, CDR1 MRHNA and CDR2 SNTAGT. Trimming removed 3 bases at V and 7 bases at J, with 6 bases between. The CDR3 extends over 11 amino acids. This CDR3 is CASSDVRGYTF. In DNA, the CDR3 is TGTGCCAGCAGTGATGTCCGTGGCTACACCTTC.

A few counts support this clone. The CDR3 here is CASSTTGRTNGEKLFF. Here the CDR3 DNA reads TGTGCCAGCAGCACGACGGGACGCACGAACGGTGAAAAACTGTTTTTT. The chain links TRBV27 to TRBJ1-4; maybe TRBD1 (5 bases). V lost 6 bases to trimming and J lost 7 bases, with 21 bases between them. Germline values: CDR1 MNHEY, CDR2 SMNVEV (reference sequence). CDR3 size: 16 residues.

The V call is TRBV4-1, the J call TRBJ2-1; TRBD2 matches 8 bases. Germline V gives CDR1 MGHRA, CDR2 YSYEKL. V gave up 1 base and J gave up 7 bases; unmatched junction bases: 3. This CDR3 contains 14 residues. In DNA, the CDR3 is TGCGCCAGCAGCCAAGCGGGGGGGCGGAATGAGCAGTTCTTC. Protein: CASSQAGGRNEQFF.

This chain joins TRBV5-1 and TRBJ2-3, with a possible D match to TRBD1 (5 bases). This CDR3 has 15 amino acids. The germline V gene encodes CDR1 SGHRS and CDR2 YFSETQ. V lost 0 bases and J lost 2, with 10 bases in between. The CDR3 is CASSLEGFDTDTQYF. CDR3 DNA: TGCGCCAGCAGCTTGGAGGGGTTCGACACAGATACGCAGTATTTT. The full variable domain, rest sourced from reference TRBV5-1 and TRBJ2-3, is KAGVTQTPRYLIKTRGQQVTLSCSPISGHRSVSWYQQTPGQGLQFLFEYFSETQRNKGNFPGRFSGRQFSNSRSEMNVSTLELGDSALYLCASSLEGFDTDTQYFGPGTRLTVL.

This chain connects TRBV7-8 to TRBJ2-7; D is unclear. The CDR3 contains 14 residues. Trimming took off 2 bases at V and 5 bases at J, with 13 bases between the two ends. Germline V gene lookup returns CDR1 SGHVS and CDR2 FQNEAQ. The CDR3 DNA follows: TGTGCCAGCAGCTTATCCCCGGGTGTCCACGAGCAGTACTTC. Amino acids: CASSLSPGVHEQYF.